The clone carrying this T cell receptor beta chain was counted between two and nine times. Its antigen is undetermined. This sample was included in a study of vaccination effects on CD4 cells after COVID-19. Study background: The vaccine given was either BNT162b2 or mRNA-1273, in two doses. At 16 days and at one week before vaccination, samples were given by two convalescent patients.

V lost 2 bases and J lost 5, with 10 bases in between. CDR1 is SEHNR and CDR2 is FQNEAQ in the germline V gene (reference sequence). CDR3 length: 14 amino acids. Antigen-specific CD4+ T cells expanded by the ViraFEST assay with viral peptide pools were then sequenced. The culture ran for 10 days, and then CD4+ T cells were isolated. Sometime from March through December 2020, the person acquired a SARS-CoV-2 infection that PCR confirmed. For each well, 2 million to 2.5 million PBMC were cultured with about 9.4 IU/ml IL-2 and around 9 ug/ml peptides. Researchers swapped half the medium for IL-2 medium on both days 3 and 7. Sequencing used immunoSEQ multiplex PCR; TCRdb keeps in-frame clones, though not all of them. The table shows 20,000 or so clones, with around four fifths occurring only once.

The receptor was isolated from a human donor who had a prior SARS-CoV-2 infection. The source was CD4+ T cells from PBMCs cultured with SARS-CoV-2 spike peptides, collected before COVID-19 vaccination. This rearrangement joins TRBV7-9 to TRBJ2-1; no firm D call. The CDR3 DNA reads as TGTGCCAGCAGCTTACAGGCTAGAAACAATGAGCAGTTCTTC. Translated: CASSLQARNNEQFF.